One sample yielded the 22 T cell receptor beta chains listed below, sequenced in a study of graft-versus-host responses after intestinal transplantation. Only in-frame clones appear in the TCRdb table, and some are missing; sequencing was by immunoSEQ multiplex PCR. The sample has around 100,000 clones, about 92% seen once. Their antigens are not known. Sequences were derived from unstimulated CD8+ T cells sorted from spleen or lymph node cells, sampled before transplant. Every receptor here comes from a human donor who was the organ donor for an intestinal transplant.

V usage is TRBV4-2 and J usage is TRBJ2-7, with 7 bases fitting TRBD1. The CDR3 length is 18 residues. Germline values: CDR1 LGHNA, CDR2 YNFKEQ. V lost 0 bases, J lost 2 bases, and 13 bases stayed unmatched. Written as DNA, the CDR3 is TGTGCCAGCAGCCAAGATAGGTTTTCGACGGACAGGCCCTACGAGCAGTACTTC. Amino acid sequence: CASSQDRFSTDRPYEQYF.

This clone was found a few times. CDR3 in amino acids: CASSLGSEQYF. The CDR3 coding sequence is TGTGCCAGCAGTTTAGGGAGCGAGCAGTACTTC. The chain is built from TRBV27 and TRBJ2-7, with D possibly matching TRBD2 (5 bases). Between the trimmed V and J ends, which lost 2 bases and 6 bases, there was a span of 5 bases. There are 11 residues in the CDR3. CDR1 is MNHEY and CDR2 is SMNVEV in the germline V gene (reference sequence).

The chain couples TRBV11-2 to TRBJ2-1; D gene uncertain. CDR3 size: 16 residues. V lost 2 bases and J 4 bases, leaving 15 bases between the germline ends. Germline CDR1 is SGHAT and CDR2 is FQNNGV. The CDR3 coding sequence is TGTGCCAGCAGCTTATCGCCGGTCCTATTATACAATGAGCAGTTCTTC. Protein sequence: CASSLSPVLLYNEQFF.

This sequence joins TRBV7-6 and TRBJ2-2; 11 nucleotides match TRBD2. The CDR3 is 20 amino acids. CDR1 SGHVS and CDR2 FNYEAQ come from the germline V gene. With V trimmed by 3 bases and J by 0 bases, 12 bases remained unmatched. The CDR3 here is CASSLPLGLAAQPNTGELFF. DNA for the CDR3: TGTGCCAGCAGCTTGCCTCTGGGACTAGCGGCACAACCGAACACCGGGGAGCTGTTTTTT.

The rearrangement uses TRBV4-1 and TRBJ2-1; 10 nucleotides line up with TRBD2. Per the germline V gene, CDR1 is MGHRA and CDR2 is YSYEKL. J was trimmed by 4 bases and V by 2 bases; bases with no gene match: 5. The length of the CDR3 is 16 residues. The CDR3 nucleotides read TGCGCCAGCAGCCAAAGACTAGCGGGCCCTTACAATGAGCAGTTCTTC. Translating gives CASSQRLAGPYNEQFF.

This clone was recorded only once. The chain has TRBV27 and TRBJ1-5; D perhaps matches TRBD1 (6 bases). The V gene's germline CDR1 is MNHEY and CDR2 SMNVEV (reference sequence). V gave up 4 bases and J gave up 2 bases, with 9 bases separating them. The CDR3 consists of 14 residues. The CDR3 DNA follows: TGTGCCAGCAGTTCCTCAGGGGGCAATCAGCCCCAGCATTTT. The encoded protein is CASSSSGGNQPQHF.

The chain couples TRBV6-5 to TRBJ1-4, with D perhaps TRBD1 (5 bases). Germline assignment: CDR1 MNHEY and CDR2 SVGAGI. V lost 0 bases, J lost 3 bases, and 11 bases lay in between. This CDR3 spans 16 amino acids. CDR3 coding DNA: TGTGCCAGCAGTTACTCCATCGGGGACCCTAATGAAAAACTGTTTTTT. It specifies CASSYSIGDPNEKLFF.

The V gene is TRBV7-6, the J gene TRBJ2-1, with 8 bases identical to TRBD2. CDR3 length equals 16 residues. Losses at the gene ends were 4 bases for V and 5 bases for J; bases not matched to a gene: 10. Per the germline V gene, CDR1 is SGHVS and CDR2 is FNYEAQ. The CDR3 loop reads CASSSEGAGVDNEQFF. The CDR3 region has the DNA TGTGCCAGCAGCTCCGAGGGAGCGGGAGTTGACAATGAGCAGTTCTTC.

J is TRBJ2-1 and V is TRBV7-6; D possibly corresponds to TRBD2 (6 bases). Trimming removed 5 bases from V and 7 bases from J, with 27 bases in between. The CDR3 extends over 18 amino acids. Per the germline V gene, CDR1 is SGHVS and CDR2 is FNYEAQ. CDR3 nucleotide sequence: TGTGCCAGCAGCCCCGGAGGGACGAGCCCCCTCCCGAGGAATGAGCAGTTCTTC. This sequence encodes CASSPGGTSPLPRNEQFF.

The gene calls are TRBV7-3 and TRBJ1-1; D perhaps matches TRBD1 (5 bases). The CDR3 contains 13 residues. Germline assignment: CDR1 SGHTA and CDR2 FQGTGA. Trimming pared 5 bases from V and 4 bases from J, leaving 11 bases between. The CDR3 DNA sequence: TGTGCCAGCAGCAAAGGACAAGGCACTGAAGCTTTCTTT. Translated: CASSKGQGTEAFF.

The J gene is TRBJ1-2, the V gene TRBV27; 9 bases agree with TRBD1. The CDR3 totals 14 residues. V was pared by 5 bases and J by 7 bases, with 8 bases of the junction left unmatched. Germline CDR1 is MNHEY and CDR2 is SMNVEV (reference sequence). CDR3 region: CASSPGTGFGGYTF. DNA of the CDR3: TGTGCCAGCAGTCCCGGGACAGGGTTTGGTGGCTACACCTTC.

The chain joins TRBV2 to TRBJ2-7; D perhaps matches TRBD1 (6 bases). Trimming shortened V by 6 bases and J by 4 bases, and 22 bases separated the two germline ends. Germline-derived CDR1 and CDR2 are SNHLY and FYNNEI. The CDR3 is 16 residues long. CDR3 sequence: CASSAIAGRGFYEQYF. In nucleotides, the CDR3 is TGTGCCAGCAGCGCTATTGCGGGCAGGGGCTTTTACGAGCAGTACTTC. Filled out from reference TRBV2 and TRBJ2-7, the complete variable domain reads EPEVTQTPSHQVTQMGQEVILRCVPISNHLYFYWYRQILGQKVEFLVSFYNNEISEKSEIFDDQFSVERPDGSNFTLKIRSTKLEDSAMYFCASSAIAGRGFYEQYFGPGTRLTVT.

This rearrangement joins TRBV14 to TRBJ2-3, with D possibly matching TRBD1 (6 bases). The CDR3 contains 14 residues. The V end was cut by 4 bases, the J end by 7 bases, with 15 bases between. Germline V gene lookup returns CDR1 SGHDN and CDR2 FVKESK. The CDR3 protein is CASSLRVGANTQYF. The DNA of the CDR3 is TGTGCCAGCAGCCTGCGGGTGGGGGCCAATACGCAGTATTTT.

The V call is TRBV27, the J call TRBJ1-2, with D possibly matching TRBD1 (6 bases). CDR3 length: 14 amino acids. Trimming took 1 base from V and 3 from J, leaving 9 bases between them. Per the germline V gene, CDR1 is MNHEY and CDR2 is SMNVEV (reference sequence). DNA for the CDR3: TGTGCCAGCAGTTTATTTCCAGGGGACTATGGCTACACCTTC. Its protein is CASSLFPGDYGYTF.

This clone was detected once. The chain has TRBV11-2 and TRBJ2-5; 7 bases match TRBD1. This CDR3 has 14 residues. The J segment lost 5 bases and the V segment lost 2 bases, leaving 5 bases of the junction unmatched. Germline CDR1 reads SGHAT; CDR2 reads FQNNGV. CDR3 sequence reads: CASSLIKGAETQYF. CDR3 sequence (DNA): TGTGCCAGCAGCTTAATCAAGGGGGCTGAGACCCAGTACTTC.

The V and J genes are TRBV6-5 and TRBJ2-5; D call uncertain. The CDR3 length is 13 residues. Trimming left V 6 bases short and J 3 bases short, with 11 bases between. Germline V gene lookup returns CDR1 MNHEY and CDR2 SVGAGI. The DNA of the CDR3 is TGTGCCAGCAGCCTCCGTACCGAAGAGACCCAGTACTTC. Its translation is CASSLRTEETQYF.

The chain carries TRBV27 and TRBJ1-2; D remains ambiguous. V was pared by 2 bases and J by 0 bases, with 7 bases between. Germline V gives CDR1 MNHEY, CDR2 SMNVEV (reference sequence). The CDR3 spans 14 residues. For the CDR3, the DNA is TGTGCCAGCAGTTTAGCAGGAGCTAACTATGGCTACACCTTC. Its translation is CASSLAGANYGYTF.

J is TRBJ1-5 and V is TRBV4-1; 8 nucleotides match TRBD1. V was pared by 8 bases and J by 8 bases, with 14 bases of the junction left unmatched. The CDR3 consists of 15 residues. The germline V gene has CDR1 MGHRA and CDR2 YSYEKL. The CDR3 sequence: CASSKPGQALEPQHF. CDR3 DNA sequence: TGCGCCAGCTCAAAACCGGGACAGGCCTTAGAGCCCCAGCATTTT.

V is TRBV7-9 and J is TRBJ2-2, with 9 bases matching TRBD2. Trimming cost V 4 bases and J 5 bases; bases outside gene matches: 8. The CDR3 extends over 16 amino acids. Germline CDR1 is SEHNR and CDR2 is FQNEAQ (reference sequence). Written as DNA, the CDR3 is TGTGCCAGCAGCTCTAATAGCGGGAGAGTAACCGGGGAGCTGTTTTTT. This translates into CASSSNSGRVTGELFF.

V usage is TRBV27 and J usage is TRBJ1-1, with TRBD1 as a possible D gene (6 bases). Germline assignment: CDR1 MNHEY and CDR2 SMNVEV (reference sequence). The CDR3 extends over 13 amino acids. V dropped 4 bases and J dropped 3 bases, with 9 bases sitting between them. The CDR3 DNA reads TGTGCCAGCAGTTCGGGGGCCTACACTGAAGCTTTCTTT. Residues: CASSSGAYTEAFF.

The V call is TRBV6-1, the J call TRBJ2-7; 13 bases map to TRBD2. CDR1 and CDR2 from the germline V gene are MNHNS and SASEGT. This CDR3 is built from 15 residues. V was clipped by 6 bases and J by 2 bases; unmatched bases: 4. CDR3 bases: TGTGCCAGCAGCCCACTAGCGGGAGGGACCTACGAGCAGTACTTC. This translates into CASSPLAGGTYEQYF.

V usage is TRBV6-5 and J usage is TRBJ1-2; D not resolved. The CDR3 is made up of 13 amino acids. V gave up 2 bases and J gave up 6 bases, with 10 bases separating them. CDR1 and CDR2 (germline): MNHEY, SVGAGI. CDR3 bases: TGTGCCAGCAGTTACGGGCCGACAAATGGCTACACCTTC. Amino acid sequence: CASSYGPTNGYTF.